This entry lists 15 T cell receptor beta chains sequenced from one sample in a study of tumor and adjacent non-tumor tissue in lung cancer. No cell sorting was done before RNA was extracted from the tissue. The library came from three nested PCR rounds adapted from ARM-PCR protocols. TCRdb re-derived calls from the multiplex PCR reads in MiXCR, one entry per CDR3 protein. Seen here are about 90,000 distinct CDR3 sequences, around 59% observed once, and the top ten hold roughly 14%. Specimen: lung tumor tissue. These receptors were collected from a man aged 70 or older with non-small cell lung cancer.

This clonotype has a single count. Because it lacks the conserved phenylalanine or tryptophan at the end, this CDR3 is likely a read error. The DNA is omitted, as the CDR3 cannot be located on it reliably, and the CDR3 follows TCRdb's listing. This sequence joins TRBV28 and TRBJ2-5; TRBD1 was called by the table and not checked on the DNA. The CDR3 region is 14 residues in length, termini included. In germline, CDR1 is MDHEN, CDR2 SYDVKM. The CDR3 reads CASNLQGFRETQYV.

The V gene is TRBV6-5, the J gene TRBJ1-5; D is uncertain. CDR1 MNHEY and CDR2 SVGAGI come from the germline V gene. The CDR3 runs to 15 residues. V was clipped by 2 bases and J by 16 bases, with 24 bases between them. For the CDR3, the DNA is TGTGCCAGCAGTTACGGTCCGCGAAGGGATCAGCCCCGTCATTTT. The encoded protein is CASSYGPRRDQPRHF.

On this clonotype itself: A much larger clone lies one base from this, so it may be a read error. This chain uses TRBV11-2 with TRBJ2-5, with 15 bases lining up with TRBD2. CDR3 length equals 16 residues. Germline V gives CDR1 SGHAT, CDR2 FQNNGV. CDR3 region: CASGTGLAGGVETQCF. The CDR3 nucleotides read TGTGCCAGCGGCACGGGACTAGCGGGGGGAGTGGAGACCCAGTGCTTC. Based on the CDR3 plus reference TRBV11-2 and TRBJ2-5, the full variable domain is EAGVAQSPRYKIIEKRQSVAFWCNPISGHATLYWYQQILGQGPKLLIQFQNNGVVDDSQLPKDRFSAERLKGVDSTLKIQPAKLEDSAVYLCASGTGLAGGVETQCFGPGTRLLVL.

Notes on this clonotype: This may arise from a read error, as a much more abundant clone is one base away. The genes are TRBV6-6 and TRBJ1-5, with D perhaps matching TRBD1 (5 bases). Trimming removed 1 base at V and 3 bases at J, with 10 bases between. Germline values: CDR1 MNHNY, CDR2 SVGAGI (reference sequence). The length of the CDR3 is 15 residues. For the CDR3, the DNA is TGTGCCAGCAGTTACTTACAGGTAACCAATCAGCCCCAGCATTTT. Protein product: CASSYLQVTNQPQHF.

CDR3 protein: CASSQNRATNVLTF. The CDR3 region has the DNA TGCGCCAGCAGCCAAAACAGGGCCACCAACGTCCTGACTTTC. The V call is TRBV5-1, the J call TRBJ2-6, with D perhaps TRBD1 (6 bases). Trimming pared 4 bases from V and 8 bases from J, leaving 13 bases between. Germline V gives CDR1 SGHRS, CDR2 YFSETQ. CDR3 size: 14 residues.

This clonotype was observed a few times. A junction end diverges from the germline sequence, so it may reflect a read error. The CDR3 region is CASSLTGTGTYERYF. The CDR3 nucleotides are TGTGCCAGCAGCCTGACCGGGACAGGGACCTACGAGCGGTACTTC. J is TRBJ2-7 and V is TRBV5-6, with 9 bases matching TRBD1. The germline CDR1 and CDR2 sequences are SGHDT and YYEEEE. The CDR3 totals 15 residues.

The genes are TRBV11-2 and TRBJ2-5, with TRBD1 matching 9 bases. Per germline, CDR1 SGHAT and CDR2 FQNNGV. Losses at the gene ends were 1 base for V and 13 bases for J; bases not matched to a gene: 13. This CDR3 region has 15 residues. CDR3 sequence reads: CASSLGDRDQETWYF. Written as DNA, the CDR3 is TGTGCCAGCAGCTTAGGGGACAGGGACCAAGAGACCTGGTACTTC.

V usage is TRBV11-2 and J usage is TRBJ2-2; 7 positions agree with TRBD1. CDR1 is SGHAT, CDR2 FQNNGV, per germline. This CDR3 is built from 17 residues. The ends lost 5 bases at V and 3 bases at J; junction bases unmatched: 12. CDR3: CASSRRQGQAHTGELFF. As DNA, the CDR3 is TGTGCCAGCAGCCGGAGACAGGGACAAGCCCACACCGGGGAGCTGTTTTTT.

Concerning this clonotype itself: The junction differs from germline at one of its ends, possibly a read error. This chain uses TRBV11-2 with TRBJ2-3; tentatively, D is TRBD2 (5 bases). This CDR3 contains 16 residues. Germline V gene data show CDR1 as SGHAT and CDR2 as FQNNGV. The CDR3 reads CATSLFGSGYSDTQYF. The CDR3 DNA sequence: TGTGCCACCAGCTTATTTGGGAGTGGGTACTCAGATACGCAGTATTTT.

Comment on this clonotype: Germline is not matched at one junction end, which may reflect a read error. The J gene is TRBJ2-1, the V gene TRBV29-1; 8 bases align to TRBD1. CDR3 length: 15 residues. Germline values: CDR1 SQVTM, CDR2 ANQGSEA. Here the CDR3 DNA reads TGCAGCGCCCCCGGACAGGGCCACTCCTACAATGAACAGTTCTTC. This codes for CSAPGQGHSYNEQFF.

This clonotype was recorded at least ten times. V gene TRBV7-8 combines with J gene TRBJ2-7, with D hard to call. The germline gives CDR1 SGHVS, CDR2 FQNEAQ. Between the trimmed V and J ends, which lost 5 bases and 2 bases, there was a span of 4 bases. The CDR3 spans 11 residues. CDR3 nucleotide sequence: TGTGCCAGCAGCGCAACCTACGAGCAGTACTTC. Encoded protein: CASSATYEQYF. The full variable domain, with the rest looked up from reference TRBV7-8 and TRBJ2-7, is GAGVSQSPRYKVAKRGQDVALRCDPISGHVSLFWYQQALGQGPEFLTYFQNEAQLDKSGLPSDRFFAERPEGSVSTLKIQRTQQEDSAVYLCASSATYEQYFGPGTRLTVT.

To note about this clonotype: One end of the junction is discordant with germline, which a read error may explain. This chain links TRBV29-1 with TRBJ2-3; the D gene is possibly TRBD2 (6 bases). CDR1 is SQVTM, CDR2 ANQGSEA, per germline. CDR3 size: 14 residues. CDR3: CSVGVAGNADTQYF. DNA for the CDR3: TGCAGTGTTGGAGTGGCGGGAAACGCAGATACGCAGTATTTT.

A remark on this clonotype: One junction end disagrees with the germline gene, perhaps due to a read error. The genes are TRBV12-3 or TRBV12-4 and TRBJ1-3; 7 bases are a match to TRBD1. This CDR3 has 18 residues. CDR3 nucleotides: TGTGCCTGCAGATCTTACCTAGCAGGGGGTTACTCTGTAAACACCATATATTTT. It codes for CACRSYLAGGYSVNTIYF.

This clonotype showed up many times. This chain connects TRBV14 to TRBJ2-7, with 8 bases lining up with TRBD1. The CDR3 runs 14 residues. Looked up from germline, CDR1 is SGHDN and CDR2 is FVKESK. Losses at the gene ends were 4 bases for V and 7 bases for J; bases not matched to a gene: 9. The CDR3 loop reads CASSPSSDRVEQYF. The CDR3 coding sequence is TGTGCCAGCAGCCCCTCCTCGGACAGGGTAGAGCAGTACTTC.

The chain is built from TRBV6-6 and TRBJ2-7, with D possibly TRBD2 on 5 matching bases. The CDR3 runs 16 residues. V gave up 4 bases and J gave up 4 bases, with 20 bases separating them. Germline V gene sequence: CDR1 MNHNY, CDR2 SVGAGI (reference sequence). CDR3 DNA: TGTGCCAGCAGTTCCCACCAAAGGTCGGTAGCGTACGAGCAGTACTTC. Translated, it gives CASSSHQRSVAYEQYF.